This TCR beta chain emerged from a study of cytomegalovirus exposure and HLA in healthy donors. PCR was performed using 60 Vbeta and 13 Jbeta primers. Sequencing used immunoSEQ multiplex PCR; TCRdb keeps in-frame clones, though not all of them. The sample has 100,000 to 150,000 clones. V shed 8 bases and J shed 1 base, with 11 bases lying between them. The CDR3 has 13 amino acids. Germline V gene lookup returns CDR1 PRHDT and CDR2 FYEKMQ (reference sequence). The TCR was taken from a man aged 18-30 years in good health and CMV-seronegative. Sequenced material: PBMCs. The rearrangement uses TRBV13 and TRBJ2-5; no clear D gene. CDR3 nucleotide sequence: TGTGCCAGCTCTTGGCGGTCCCAAGAGACCCAGTACTTC. It codes for CASSWRSQETQYF.